The present T cell receptor beta chain was sequenced within a study of T cell responses to AZD1222 COVID-19 vaccine. Overall study findings and caveats: Seropositive AZD1222 recipients at baseline numbered only 6 or 7. Repertoire sampling occurred only after the peak T cell response.

Using immunoSEQ multiplex PCR, the repertoire was profiled, and TCRdb retains in-frame clones only, with some absent. The sample comprises about 180,000 clones, around 90% of which are singletons, and about 1.9% rests with the top ten. With respect to this clone: Its antigen is not identified.

Sequencing was performed on peripheral blood, taken 28 days after the second AZD1222 dose. The sequence was collected from an adult who received the AZD1222 COVID-19 vaccine.

The CDR3 region has the DNA TGTGCCAGCAGCCTGCAGGACAGCTCCTATGGCTACACCTTC. This translates into CASSLQDSSYGYTF. The chain joins TRBV5-4 to TRBJ1-2, with D tentatively TRBD1 (6 bases). CDR3 size: 14 residues. CDR1 and CDR2 (germline): SGHNT, YYREEE (reference sequence). V was pared by 4 bases and J by 4 bases, with 14 bases between.